These 27 T cell receptor beta chains came from one sample sequenced in a study of CD8 T cells in ankylosing spondylitis. For these receptors, no antigen is known. TCRdb re-called the 5' RACE reads with MiXCR, one entry per CDR3 protein. The table lists 350,000 or so distinct CDR3 sequences, under 8.5% of them singletons. Points from the study as a whole: Ankylosing spondylitis blood seemed to carry a telltale TCR beta motif made of eight or nine highly homologous variants.

The source material was blood, either unsorted or a sorted T cell fraction (not recorded which). The receptors shown here come from a male donor with ankylosing spondylitis.

This clonotype was observed at least ten times. The DNA of the CDR3 is TGTGCCAGCAGCCTCCGGACAGGGGCTAGCACAGATACGCAGTATTTT. Translated, it gives CASSLRTGASTDTQYF. The rearrangement joins TRBV3-1 to TRBJ2-3; 9 bases agree with TRBD1. There are 16 residues in the CDR3. Per germline, CDR1 LGHDT and CDR2 YNNKEL (reference sequence). Trimming at V came to 4 bases and at J to 0 bases, leaving 5 bases not matched to a gene.

This clonotype was seen at least ten times. This chain connects TRBV5-1 to TRBJ1-2; D gene ambiguous. Germline-derived CDR1 and CDR2 are SGHRS and YFSETQ. This CDR3 spans 13 amino acids. The V end was cut by 1 base, the J end by 2 bases, with 6 bases between. The CDR3: CASSLLGNYGYTF. CDR3 DNA sequence: TGCGCCAGCAGCTTGCTCGGGAACTATGGCTACACCTTC. Variable domain in full (rest from reference TRBV5-1 and TRBJ1-2): KAGVTQTPRYLIKTRGQQVTLSCSPISGHRSVSWYQQTPGQGLQFLFEYFSETQRNKGNFPGRFSGRQFSNSRSEMNVSTLELGDSALYLCASSLLGNYGYTFGSGTRLTVV.

The V call is TRBV5-1, the J call TRBJ1-1; no firm D call. Germline CDR1 SGHRS, CDR2 YFSETQ. The V gene lost 2 bases and the J gene lost 5 bases, with 16 bases spanning the gap. This CDR3 contains 15 residues. CDR3 region: CASSFSVGEITEAFF. The CDR3 region has the DNA TGCGCCAGCAGCTTTTCAGTCGGGGAAATTACTGAAGCTTTCTTT.

This clonotype was counted a few times. This chain joins TRBV29-1 and TRBJ2-2; 9 bases line up with TRBD2. The CDR3 is made up of 15 amino acids. Germline V lookup: CDR1 SQVTM, CDR2 ANQGSEA. J lost 6 bases, V lost 4 bases, and 9 bases had no gene match. CDR3 residues: CSVVAGGPEAGELFF. The CDR3 DNA is TGCAGCGTTGTGGCGGGGGGGCCAGAGGCCGGGGAGCTGTTTTTT.

This clonotype was picked up a small number of times. The V gene is TRBV12-5, the J gene TRBJ1-1, with D hard to call. The CDR3 has 11 amino acids. Germline V gives CDR1 LGHNT, CDR2 FRNRAP. Trimming took 0 bases from V and 8 from J, leaving 4 bases between them. CDR3 nucleotide sequence: TGTGCTAGTGGTTTGGTCACGGAAGCTTTCTTT. Protein sequence: CASGLVTEAFF.

This clonotype was detected many times. The rearrangement uses TRBV11-2 and TRBJ2-7, with TRBD2 identical over 11 bases. The V gene end was trimmed by 2 bases and the J gene end by 7 bases; junction bases not matched to a gene: 7. CDR1 is SGHAT and CDR2 is FQNNGV in the germline V gene. The CDR3 sequence is 15 residues long. The CDR3 region has the DNA TGTGCCAGCAGCTTAACTAGCGGGGGAAGAGGAGAGCAGTACTTC. It codes for CASSLTSGGRGEQYF.

This clonotype was observed at least ten times. This chain connects TRBV11-2 to TRBJ2-1; D is possibly TRBD1 or TRBD2 (5 bases each). Germline V gene lookup returns CDR1 SGHAT and CDR2 FQNNGV. Trimming took 4 bases from V and 0 from J, leaving 13 bases between them. The CDR3 covers 16 residues. CDR3 in amino acids: CASSSRGVSSYNEQFF. CDR3 DNA sequence: TGTGCCAGCAGCTCCCGGGGCGTCAGCTCCTACAATGAGCAGTTCTTC.

The V gene is TRBV18, the J gene TRBJ2-3; possibly TRBD2 for D (6 bases). Germline CDR1 and CDR2: KGHSH and LQKENI. This CDR3 region has 15 residues. The ends were cut back, 5 bases at V and 2 bases at J, with 14 bases in the middle. This chain's CDR3 is CASSREASPTDTQYF. CDR3 nucleotides: TGTGCCAGCTCAAGGGAGGCTTCCCCCACAGATACGCAGTATTTT.

This clonotype was detected ten times or more. The gene calls are TRBV29-1 and TRBJ1-2; 8 bases are a match to TRBD1. V lost 4 bases and J lost 2; bases outside the gene matches: 3. Germline CDR1 reads SQVTM; CDR2 reads ANQGSEA. The CDR3 has 13 residues. The CDR3 region is CSVGRTGNYGYTF. CDR3 nucleotide sequence: TGCAGCGTTGGAAGGACAGGGAACTATGGCTACACCTTC.

This clonotype has just a few counts. This chain joins TRBV7-6 and TRBJ1-4; D not resolved. Trimming left V 8 bases short and J 4 bases short, with 8 bases between. Germline CDR1 reads SGHVS; CDR2 reads FNYEAQ. The CDR3 has 12 amino acids. The chain's CDR3 is CASAPLNEKLFF. CDR3 bases: TGTGCCAGCGCCCCCCTTAATGAAAAACTGTTTTTT.

This clonotype was recorded a few times. The rearrangement links TRBV27 to TRBJ2-1; 11 bases match TRBD2. The CDR3 totals 19 residues. The trim removed 3 bases at V and 4 bases at J, leaving 14 bases unmatched. Germline V gives CDR1 MNHEY, CDR2 SMNVEV (reference sequence). CDR3 residues: CASSFSPFSGRGRYNEQFF. The CDR3 DNA reads TGTGCCAGCAGTTTTTCGCCCTTTAGCGGGAGGGGTCGTTACAATGAGCAGTTCTTC.

There are many counts of this clonotype. The chain employs TRBV5-1 and TRBJ2-5; TRBD1 agrees at 7 bases. The CDR3 is made up of 15 amino acids. With 4 bases clipped from V and 4 bases from J, the junction kept 10 bases outside the gene matches. CDR1 and CDR2 (germline): SGHRS, YFSETQ. This CDR3 is CASSPINRGGETQYF. CDR3 in DNA: TGCGCCAGCAGCCCAATAAACAGGGGCGGAGAGACCCAGTACTTC.

This rearrangement joins TRBV7-2 to TRBJ2-1; D is possibly TRBD2 (5 bases). Deletions cut 5 bases from V and 9 bases from J, with 11 bases between. The germline V gene encodes CDR1 SGHTA and CDR2 FQGNSA. The CDR3 consists of 12 residues. CDR3 sequence: CASSKPGSEQFF. The CDR3, as DNA: TGTGCCAGCAGCAAGCCGGGGAGTGAGCAGTTCTTC.

There are many counts of this clonotype. The chain combines TRBV6-5 with TRBJ2-7; D is uncertain. Germline V gene data show CDR1 as MNHEY and CDR2 as SVGAGI. This CDR3 is 14 amino acids long. Trimming shortened V by 0 bases and J by 0 bases, and 6 bases separated the two germline ends. CDR3 bases: TGTGCCAGCAGTTACTCGAAAAACTCCTACGAGCAGTACTTC. Translation: CASSYSKNSYEQYF.

The chain has TRBV18 and TRBJ2-7; no clear D gene. V dropped 3 bases and J dropped 7 bases, with 16 bases sitting between them. The germline V gene has CDR1 KGHSH and CDR2 LQKENI. The CDR3 runs to 14 residues. CDR3 nucleotide sequence: TGTGCCAGCTCACCGATTGCCCCCGGGCGGGAGCAGTACTTC. Its protein product is CASSPIAPGREQYF.

This clonotype was seen ten or more times. This chain connects TRBV10-3 to TRBJ2-3; 10 bases are a match to TRBD2. The CDR3 consists of 18 residues. The V gene's germline CDR1 is ENHRY and CDR2 SYGVKD. The junction had 15 bases not matched to a gene; V was cut back by 3 bases and J by 6 bases. The CDR3 nucleotides read TGTGCCATCAGTGACCCGGGGTCCGTAGCGGGAGGTGCGGATACGCAGTATTTT. It yields the protein CAISDPGSVAGGADTQYF.

This clonotype was observed at least ten times. The gene calls are TRBV4-1 and TRBJ1-3; 9 bases agree with TRBD1. There are 17 residues in the CDR3. Germline lookup yields CDR1 MGHRA and CDR2 YSYEKL. Trimming cost V 1 base and J 2 bases; bases outside gene matches: 6. CDR3 residues: CASSQGKTGGAGNTIYF. In nucleotides, the CDR3 is TGCGCCAGCAGCCAAGGAAAAACAGGGGGCGCTGGAAACACCATATATTTT.

This clonotype was found many times. V is TRBV12-3 or TRBV12-4 and J is TRBJ2-7; no clear D gene. This CDR3 spans 13 amino acids. Trimming took 1 base from V and 3 from J, leaving 7 bases between them. CDR3 sequence reads: CASSLVRNYEQYF. Here the CDR3 DNA reads TGTGCCAGCAGTTTAGTACGGAACTACGAGCAGTACTTC.

J is TRBJ1-3 and V is TRBV12-3 or TRBV12-4; no clear D. CDR3 size: 15 residues. V was pared by 3 bases and J by 0 bases, with 9 bases between. CDR3 region: CASSLAPNSGNTIYF. The CDR3 bases are TGTGCCAGCAGTTTGGCACCAAACTCTGGAAACACCATATATTTT.

This clonotype was seen a few times. The chain combines TRBV6-1 with TRBJ2-5; D perhaps matches TRBD1 (6 bases). V dropped 8 bases and J dropped 4 bases, with 17 bases sitting between them. Germline V CDR1 and CDR2: MNHNS, SASEGT. This CDR3 is built from 14 residues. Here the CDR3 DNA reads TGTGCCAGCCGACCCGGAACAGGGCGAGAGACCCAGTACTTC. This codes for CASRPGTGRETQYF.

The sample holds a few counts of this clonotype. DNA for the CDR3: TGTGCCAGCAGTGCCGCCAGAACGATGTCGGAGCAGTTCTTC. Its protein product is CASSAARTMSEQFF. The genes are TRBV25-1 and TRBJ2-1; D gene unclear. V was cut by 4 bases and J by 10 bases, with 17 bases left in between. CDR1 and CDR2 from the germline V gene are MGHDK and SYGVNS. The CDR3 contains 14 residues.

V gene TRBV12-3 or TRBV12-4 combines with J gene TRBJ2-5; 7 nucleotides agree with TRBD1. The junction had 10 bases not matched to a gene; V was cut back by 5 bases and J by 7 bases. CDR3 length: 14 residues. The CDR3 is CASSKTGWEGTQYF. In nucleotides, the CDR3 is TGTGCCAGCAGTAAGACAGGGTGGGAAGGGACCCAGTACTTC.

The V and J genes are TRBV5-4 and TRBJ2-3; D may match TRBD1 or TRBD2 (5 bases each). The CDR3 runs 16 residues. V lost 3 bases, J lost 4 bases, and 18 bases lay in between. From germline, CDR1 is SGHNT and CDR2 YYREEE (reference sequence). Here the CDR3 reads CASSSPGPMGADTQYF. The CDR3 DNA reads as TGTGCCAGCAGCTCACCGGGACCCATGGGCGCAGATACGCAGTATTTT.

This clonotype has just a few counts. The chain couples TRBV5-1 to TRBJ2-1, with TRBD2 matching 10 bases. The V segment lost 3 bases and the J segment 3 bases; nucleotides outside the gene matches: 6. The germline CDR1 and CDR2 sequences are SGHRS and YFSETQ. The CDR3 is 16 amino acids. This CDR3 is CASSSSSGRNYNEQFF. CDR3 nucleotides: TGCGCCAGCAGCTCAAGTAGCGGGAGGAACTACAATGAGCAGTTCTTC.

This clonotype appeared a few times. The chain uses TRBV18 and TRBJ1-1; 10 bases align to TRBD1. Germline trimming cut 3 bases from V and 4 bases from J; bases unmatched to any gene: 14. Germline assignment: CDR1 KGHSH and CDR2 LQKENI. This CDR3 spans 18 amino acids. CDR3 region: CASSPETGGLHGSTEAFF. The CDR3, as DNA: TGTGCCAGCTCACCGGAGACAGGGGGCTTACATGGGAGCACTGAAGCTTTCTTT.

There are a few counts of this clonotype. This sequence joins TRBV7-9 and TRBJ2-2; 9 bases match TRBD1. Germline CDR1 reads SEHNR; CDR2 reads FQNEAQ (reference sequence). The CDR3 consists of 16 residues. The J segment lost 5 bases and the V segment lost 5 bases, leaving 9 bases of the junction unmatched. CDR3: CASSRNRGLSTGELFF. CDR3 bases: TGTGCCAGCAGCCGTAACAGGGGGCTTAGTACCGGGGAGCTGTTTTTT. Together with reference TRBV7-9 and TRBJ2-2, the CDR3 gives the full variable domain: DTGVSQNPRHKITKRGQNVTFRCDPISEHNRLYWYRQTLGQGPEFLTYFQNEAQLEKSRLLSDRFSAERPKGSFSTLEIQRTEQGDSAMYLCASSRNRGLSTGELFFGEGSRLTVL.

The gene calls are TRBV5-1 and TRBJ2-5; D perhaps matches TRBD1 (6 bases). Trimming cost V 5 bases and J 2 bases, with 13 bases left between them. The CDR3 covers 14 residues. The germline CDR1 and CDR2 sequences are SGHRS and YFSETQ. Here the CDR3 DNA reads TGCGCCAGCAGACCCGACAGGAATCAAGAGACCCAGTACTTC. Translated: CASRPDRNQETQYF.